The 25 T cell receptor beta chains presented below share a single source sample, sequenced in a study of multiple sclerosis patients with progressive multifocal leukoencephalopathy. The method was immunoSEQ multiplex PCR; TCRdb's version includes in-frame clones alone and lacks a portion of them. The sample lists about 28,000 clones; 85% to 90% were seen once. The time point: around eleven months of natalizumab therapy. Sequencing used PBMCs, obtained from a patient treated with natalizumab. These receptors were obtained from a human donor with multiple sclerosis.

The rearrangement uses TRBV28 and TRBJ2-6, with TRBD1 identical over 12 bases. V lost 4 bases, J lost 1 base, and 2 bases stayed unmatched. The CDR3 loop spans 17 amino acids. Germline V CDR1 and CDR2: MDHEN, SYDVKM. The CDR3 region has the DNA TGTGCCAGCAGTTGGGACAGGGGGCGATCTGGGGCCAACGTCCTGACTTTC. This translates into CASSWDRGRSGANVLTF.

The chain couples TRBV6-5 to TRBJ2-3, with 12 positions matching TRBD2. The V and J ends lost 3 bases and 6 bases, in that order; junction bases with no gene match: 7. Germline V lookup: CDR1 MNHEY, CDR2 SVGAGI. The CDR3 runs 16 residues. The CDR3 protein is CASSYSRLAGVDTQYF. CDR3 DNA sequence: TGTGCCAGCAGTTATTCCCGACTAGCGGGGGTGGATACGCAGTATTTT.

The chain has TRBV7-9 and TRBJ1-1, with 9 bases aligning to TRBD1. This CDR3 has 13 residues. After removal of 8 bases from V and 1 base from J, the junction contained 2 bases not matched to a gene. The V gene's germline CDR1 is SEHNR and CDR2 FQNEAQ (reference sequence). CDR3 protein: CASGGQGNTEAFF. The DNA of the CDR3 is TGTGCCAGCGGGGGACAGGGGAACACTGAAGCTTTCTTT.

The V call is TRBV27, the J call TRBJ1-1; the D is unclear. Trimming pared 3 bases from V and 2 bases from J, leaving 10 bases between. Germline V CDR1 and CDR2: MNHEY, SMNVEV (reference sequence). The CDR3 is 14 residues long. CDR3 in amino acids: CASSLGTTNTEAFF. DNA of the CDR3: TGTGCCAGCAGTTTGGGCACCACCAACACTGAAGCTTTCTTT.

The chain is built from TRBV28 and TRBJ1-3; a weak D match, TRBD1 (5 bases). Germline V gene sequence: CDR1 MDHEN, CDR2 SYDVKM. V was trimmed by 3 bases and J by 2 bases, leaving 11 bases between them. The CDR3 runs to 15 residues. The CDR3 DNA follows: TGTGCCAGCAGTTTTCTTGGGGGGGCTGGAAACACCATATATTTT. It yields the protein CASSFLGGAGNTIYF.

Comments on this clone: An end of the junction differs from the germline gene, which may be a read error. V usage is TRBV30 and J usage is TRBJ2-7; 10 positions match TRBD2. CDR3 size: 14 residues. From germline, CDR1 is GTSNPN and CDR2 SVGIG (reference sequence). As DNA, the CDR3 is TGTGCCGGGAGGGGGAGCGGGGGGGTATACGAGCAGTACTTC. It yields the protein CAGRGSGGVYEQYF.

The table lists this clone with a count of one. The V and J genes are TRBV2 and TRBJ2-5, with D unclear. CDR1 is SNHLY, CDR2 FYNNEI, per germline. The CDR3 sequence is 14 residues long. V lost 7 bases and J lost 2, with 14 bases in between. The CDR3 sequence is CASKWAGSQETQYF. In DNA form, the CDR3 reads TGTGCCAGCAAGTGGGCAGGTTCGCAAGAGACCCAGTACTTC.

Here the CDR3 reads CASSAAGSTSTGELFF. The CDR3 DNA is TGCGCCAGCAGCGCGGCCGGGTCCACCAGCACCGGGGAGCTGTTTTTT. The chain uses TRBV5-1 and TRBJ2-2; no clear D gene. This CDR3 has 16 amino acids. Germline loops: CDR1 SGHRS, CDR2 YFSETQ. Trimming took 4 bases from V and 4 from J, leaving 17 bases between them.

This chain uses TRBV15 with TRBJ2-3, with 11 bases fitting TRBD2. V lost 5 bases and J lost 6; bases outside the gene matches: 16. This CDR3 spans 18 amino acids. Germline V CDR1 and CDR2: LNHNV, YYDKDF (reference sequence). CDR3 protein: CATSGLAGGAFPSDTQYF. The CDR3 coding sequence is TGTGCCACCAGCGGTTTAGCGGGGGGGGCCTTCCCGTCGGATACGCAGTATTTT.

The J gene is TRBJ1-2, the V gene TRBV6-5; maybe TRBD1 (6 bases). This CDR3 has 13 residues. The V and J ends lost 10 bases and 2 bases respectively, with 14 bases between them. Germline V lookup: CDR1 MNHEY, CDR2 SVGAGI. This CDR3 reads CATRTTGNYGYTF. CDR3 nucleotide sequence: TGTGCCACACGAACCACAGGGAACTATGGCTACACCTTC.

The chain links TRBV27 to TRBJ2-1, with 13 bases fitting TRBD2. CDR3 length: 16 amino acids. The J segment lost 10 bases and the V segment lost 5 bases, leaving 11 bases of the junction unmatched. Germline V gene data show CDR1 as MNHEY and CDR2 as SMNVEV (reference sequence). Here the CDR3 DNA reads TGTGCCAGCAGTCCCTTGCCGGGACTAGCGGGACAAGAGCAGTTCTTC. This encodes CASSPLPGLAGQEQFF.

This sequence joins TRBV30 and TRBJ2-1; D call uncertain. Germline V gene lookup returns CDR1 GTSNPN and CDR2 SVGIG (reference sequence). The CDR3 is 11 amino acids. V lost 4 bases and J 5 bases, leaving 6 bases between the germline ends. The CDR3 region has the DNA TGTGCCTGGATCCGCCACAATGAGCAGTTCTTC. It specifies CAWIRHNEQFF. The whole variable domain, remainder taken from reference TRBV30 and TRBJ2-1, is SQTIHQWPATLVQPVGSPLSLECTVEGTSNPNLYWYRQAAGRGLQLLFYSVGIGQISSEVPQNLSASRPQDRQFILSSKKLLLSDSGFYLCAWIRHNEQFFGPGTRLTVL.

This sequence joins TRBV5-1 and TRBJ2-2; D gene ambiguous. CDR3 length: 16 amino acids. V lost 2 bases, J lost 0 bases, and 11 bases lay in between. Germline loops: CDR1 SGHRS, CDR2 YFSETQ. DNA for the CDR3: TGCGCCAGCAGCTTCACCCGGACGGCGAACACCGGGGAGCTGTTTTTT. It yields the protein CASSFTRTANTGELFF. Complete variable domain (other parts from reference TRBV5-1 and TRBJ2-2): KAGVTQTPRYLIKTRGQQVTLSCSPISGHRSVSWYQQTPGQGLQFLFEYFSETQRNKGNFPGRFSGRQFSNSRSEMNVSTLELGDSALYLCASSFTRTANTGELFFGEGSRLTVL.

The chain has TRBV28 and TRBJ1-2; D is possibly TRBD1 (5 bases). V lost 4 bases and J 4 bases, leaving 13 bases between the germline ends. Germline values: CDR1 MDHEN, CDR2 SYDVKM. The CDR3 extends over 14 amino acids. The chain's CDR3 is CASSSTGGGYGYTF. CDR3 bases: TGTGCCAGCAGTTCAACAGGCGGTGGCTATGGCTACACCTTC.

The chain is built from TRBV20-1 and TRBJ2-2; D gene ambiguous. CDR1 is DFQATT, CDR2 SNEGSKA, per germline (reference sequence). Deletions cut 5 bases from V and 5 bases from J, with 6 bases between. There are 11 residues in the CDR3. The CDR3 DNA reads as TGCAGTGCTGGGAATACCGGGGAGCTGTTTTTT. This gives the protein CSAGNTGELFF.

The chain uses TRBV28 and TRBJ1-2, with D unresolved. V was shortened by 2 bases and J by 5 bases, with 9 bases between the two germline ends. This CDR3 is 13 amino acids long. CDR1 is MDHEN, CDR2 SYDVKM, per germline. Here the CDR3 reads CASSLAVVYGYTF. The CDR3 DNA reads TGTGCCAGCAGTTTAGCGGTTGTGTATGGCTACACCTTC.

About this clone itself: This CDR3 is also generated by other DNA sequences in the sample. The chain couples TRBV10-1 to TRBJ2-5; 9 bases fit TRBD1. There are 14 residues in the CDR3. The V gene end was trimmed by 9 bases and the J gene end by 5 bases; junction bases not matched to a gene: 10. Per germline, CDR1 WNHNN and CDR2 SYGVQD (reference sequence). In nucleotides, the CDR3 is TGCGCCAGTAGTCCGGGACAGGGATGGGAGACCCAGTACTTC. The encoded protein is CASSPGQGWETQYF.

The chain couples TRBV29-1 to TRBJ2-7; no firm D call. Germline V gene data show CDR1 as SQVTM and CDR2 as ANQGSEA. Trimming took off 4 bases at V and 2 bases at J, with 9 bases between the two ends. The CDR3 totals 12 residues. The CDR3 bases are TGCAGCGTTGTAGTACCTCCCTACGAGCAGTACTTC. The encoded protein is CSVVVPPYEQYF.

The DNA of the CDR3 is TGTGCCAGCAGCCTTCCCGGGACTCTAAGGAACGAGCAGTACTTC. It translates to CASSLPGTLRNEQYF. This chain links TRBV5-4 with TRBJ2-7, with D possibly being TRBD2 (6 bases). CDR1 and CDR2 from the germline V gene are SGHNT and YYREEE (reference sequence). This CDR3 has 15 amino acids. Trimming shortened V by 4 bases and J by 5 bases, and 19 bases separated the two germline ends.

The V gene is TRBV7-9, the J gene TRBJ1-2; no clear D. There are 14 residues in the CDR3. V gave up 5 bases and J gave up 8 bases, with 18 bases separating them. CDR1 is SEHNR, CDR2 FQNEAQ, per germline (reference sequence). CDR3: CASSPLGMPLGYTF. The CDR3 region has the DNA TGTGCCAGCAGCCCACTTGGTATGCCCCTAGGCTACACCTTC.

The J gene is TRBJ1-5, the V gene TRBV11-2, with 8 bases matching TRBD1. The germline gives CDR1 SGHAT, CDR2 FQNNGV. J was trimmed by 7 bases and V by 4 bases; bases with no gene match: 3. The CDR3 extends over 13 amino acids. CDR3 nucleotides: TGTGCCAGCAGCTCAGGGGGCCGGCAGCCCCAGCATTTT. This codes for CASSSGGRQPQHF. Full variable domain (outside the CDR3, taken from reference TRBV11-2 and TRBJ1-5): EAGVAQSPRYKIIEKRQSVAFWCNPISGHATLYWYQQILGQGPKLLIQFQNNGVVDDSQLPKDRFSAERLKGVDSTLKIQPAKLEDSAVYLCASSSGGRQPQHFGDGTRLSIL.

This clone has only one observation. This CDR3 reads CASRDRDLGWNEQFF. The DNA of the CDR3 is TGTGCCAGCAGGGACAGGGACCTGGGGTGGAATGAGCAGTTCTTC. This chain joins TRBV6-1 and TRBJ2-1; the match to TRBD1 covers 8 bases. The CDR3 has 15 residues. Trimming took 6 bases from V and 7 from J; bases not matched to a gene: 11. Germline V CDR1 and CDR2: MNHNS, SASEGT.

The DNA of the CDR3 is TGTGCCAGCAGCCGAAGCAGGGAATTAACCTACGAGCAGTACTTC. The encoded protein is CASSRSRELTYEQYF. The J gene is TRBJ2-5, the V gene TRBV7-2; weak D call: TRBD1 (5 bases). The end of the DNA fits TRBJ2-7 better, so the J call may be wrong. Germline V gene lookup returns CDR1 SGHTA and CDR2 FQGNSA. The CDR3 totals 15 residues.

The genes are TRBV6-1 and TRBJ1-5; a weak D match, TRBD1 (6 bases). Germline V gives CDR1 MNHNS, CDR2 SASEGT. CDR3 length: 15 amino acids. V lost 3 bases, J lost 6 bases, and 15 bases lay in between. CDR3 protein: CASSDEEGGVQPQHF. CDR3 DNA sequence: TGTGCCAGCAGTGATGAAGAGGGGGGAGTTCAGCCCCAGCATTTT.

V is TRBV11-3 and J is TRBJ1-2; D is possibly TRBD1 (5 bases). The germline V and J ends were trimmed by 8 bases and 8 bases, with 12 bases remaining between them. Germline values: CDR1 SGHNT, CDR2 YENEEA. CDR3 length: 11 amino acids. CDR3: CASGGTIGYTF. Written as DNA, the CDR3 is TGTGCCAGCGGAGGGACGATCGGCTACACCTTC.